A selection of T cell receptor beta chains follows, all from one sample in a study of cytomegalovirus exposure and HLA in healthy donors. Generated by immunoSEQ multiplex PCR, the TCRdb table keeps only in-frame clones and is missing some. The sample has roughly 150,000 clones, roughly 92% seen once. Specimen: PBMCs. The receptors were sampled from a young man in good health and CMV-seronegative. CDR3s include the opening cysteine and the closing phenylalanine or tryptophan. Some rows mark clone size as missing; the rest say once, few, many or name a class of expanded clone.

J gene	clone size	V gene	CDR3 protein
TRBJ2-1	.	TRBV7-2	CASSPPSYEQFF
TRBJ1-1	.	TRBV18	CASSRDRSTEAFF
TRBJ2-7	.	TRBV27	CASSFLQSFRGGRFSYEQYF
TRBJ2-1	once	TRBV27	CASSLAGGPNEQFF
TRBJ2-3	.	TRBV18	CASSPPSTDTQYF
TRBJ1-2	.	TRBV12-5	CASGPGHKNYGYTF
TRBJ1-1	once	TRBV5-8	CASSEPETGGLRITEAFF
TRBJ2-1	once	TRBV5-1	CASSLGDRGIDNEQFF
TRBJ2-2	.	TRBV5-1	CASSLLRGRNTGELFF
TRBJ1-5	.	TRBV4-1	CASSPFGGQGSNQPQHF
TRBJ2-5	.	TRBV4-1	CASSLLERETQYF
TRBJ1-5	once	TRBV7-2	CASSSDRANQPQHF
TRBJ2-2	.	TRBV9	CASSGRQGGTGELFF
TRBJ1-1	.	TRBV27	CASSLWAQGQGVREAFF
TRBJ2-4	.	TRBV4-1	CASSQDAASGGPIQYF
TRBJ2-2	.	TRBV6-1	CASSESPGNTGELFF
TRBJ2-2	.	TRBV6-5	CASSYSGGFTGELFF
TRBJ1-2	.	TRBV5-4	CASSFLSDLNYGYTF
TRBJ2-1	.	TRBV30	CACPGQNFNEQFF
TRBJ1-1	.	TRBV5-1	CASSWADRQYTEAFF
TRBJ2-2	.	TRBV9	CASSEGTGGITGELFF
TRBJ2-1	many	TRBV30	CASRHGRTGGNEQFF